These 32 T cell receptor beta chains originate from one sample sequenced in a study of blood T cells in healthy people across ages. With a J-beta primer mix and a sample-barcoded 5' primer, a second PCR ran roughly 6 to 11 cycles. TCRdb independently ran MiXCR on the 5' RACE reads; one entry per CDR3 protein. Of 700,000 to 850,000 distinct CDR3 sequences in the sample, 35% to 40% were seen once. Sequencing was carried out using blood. These receptors all come from a man aged 18 to 29 in good health.

Only a few counts were recorded for this clonotype. The rearrangement joins TRBV11-2 to TRBJ2-3, with D possibly matching TRBD2 (6 bases). Germline-derived CDR1 and CDR2 are SGHAT and FQNNGV. Trimming removed 2 bases at V and 8 bases at J, with 14 bases between. The CDR3 has 14 residues. The CDR3 region is CASSLRLGGGTQYF. For the CDR3, the DNA is TGTGCCAGCAGCTTACGCCTGGGGGGAGGTACGCAGTATTTT.

This clonotype was recorded many times. Here the CDR3 reads CASSPSRADFYGYTF. Here the CDR3 DNA reads TGTGCCAGCAGCCCCTCCAGGGCTGACTTCTATGGCTACACCTTC. This sequence joins TRBV4-2 and TRBJ1-2; tentatively, D is TRBD1 (5 bases). Germline loops: CDR1 LGHNA, CDR2 YNFKEQ. This CDR3 region has 15 residues. V lost 4 bases and J 4 bases, leaving 16 bases between the germline ends.

This clonotype was observed many times. The chain joins TRBV7-2 to TRBJ1-2; 10 positions match TRBD1. The trim removed 1 base at V and 2 bases at J, leaving 1 base unmatched. Germline V gene sequence: CDR1 SGHTA, CDR2 FQGNSA. The CDR3 covers 15 residues. CDR3 region: CASSLGQGANYGYTF. The CDR3 DNA reads as TGTGCCAGCAGCTTAGGACAGGGGGCGAACTATGGCTACACCTTC.

The chain combines TRBV5-1 with TRBJ2-2; the D is unclear. Trimming removed 0 bases from V and 5 bases from J, with 5 bases in between. This CDR3 region has 13 residues. Per germline, CDR1 SGHRS and CDR2 YFSETQ. In nucleotides, the CDR3 is TGCGCCAGCAGCTTGGACGGGACCGGGGAGCTGTTTTTT. Encoded protein: CASSLDGTGELFF.

This clonotype was seen only a few times. The chain carries TRBV6-5 and TRBJ2-3; TRBD1 might be the D (5 bases). This CDR3 has 12 residues. V lost 6 bases, J lost 4 bases, and 8 bases lay in between. CDR1 is MNHEY and CDR2 is SVGAGI in the germline V gene. CDR3 sequence: CASRDSSDTQYF. The CDR3 DNA reads TGTGCCAGCAGAGACAGCTCAGATACGCAGTATTTT.

This clonotype turned up a few times. The J gene is TRBJ2-5, the V gene TRBV5-1; D is undetermined. The CDR3 length is 14 residues. Per the germline V gene, CDR1 is SGHRS and CDR2 is YFSETQ. The germline V and J ends were trimmed by 0 bases and 5 bases, with 11 bases remaining between them. Here the CDR3 reads CASSLDVALETQYF. The CDR3 nucleotides are TGCGCCAGCAGCTTGGATGTGGCTCTGGAGACCCAGTACTTC.

This clonotype was counted between two and nine times. This chain uses TRBV27 with TRBJ2-1; unclear D gene. Germline V gives CDR1 MNHEY, CDR2 SMNVEV (reference sequence). The length of the CDR3 is 16 residues. V lost 7 bases and J 9 bases, leaving 25 bases between the germline ends. Here the CDR3 DNA reads TGTGCCAGCACCCGATCAATGTCGCAGTGGTACGGTGAGCAGTTCTTC. Its translation: CASTRSMSQWYGEQFF.

The chain combines TRBV15 with TRBJ2-3; maybe TRBD2 (6 bases). Germline CDR1 LNHNV, CDR2 YYDKDF (reference sequence). The V and J ends lost 3 bases and 0 bases respectively, with 7 bases between them. This CDR3 has 14 amino acids. The CDR3 protein is CATSSGGSTDTQYF. DNA of the CDR3: TGTGCCACCAGCAGCGGGGGAAGCACAGATACGCAGTATTTT.

This clonotype was seen only a few times. The chain joins TRBV7-9 to TRBJ2-7; a weak D match, TRBD1 (5 bases). The length of the CDR3 is 18 residues. Trimming stripped 7 bases from V and 6 bases from J, with 31 bases between. From germline, CDR1 is SEHNR and CDR2 FQNEAQ (reference sequence). The CDR3 DNA follows: TGTGCCAGCACCCTGGGGCAGTTTCTGTCTAGGTCAGGCTCCGAGCAGTACTTC. This encodes CASTLGQFLSRSGSEQYF.

This clonotype came up once. Just one base apart from a much larger clone, this may be a read error. The chain has TRBV13 and TRBJ2-7; no definite D call. Germline V gene data show CDR1 as PRHDT and CDR2 as FYEKMQ (reference sequence). The ends were cut back, 5 bases at V and 7 bases at J, with 18 bases in the middle. CDR3 length: 14 amino acids. CDR3 nucleotides: TGTGCCAGCAGCCATAGAGGACCGGATGATGAGCAGTACTTC. It translates to CASSHRGPDDEQYF.

The genes are TRBV7-2 and TRBJ2-5; a possible D gene is TRBD2 (6 bases). The J call may be wrong; the DNA end is better matched by TRBJ2-4. Germline-derived CDR1 and CDR2 are SGHTA and FQGNSA. The CDR3 spans 17 residues. Here the CDR3 reads CASSFGAGRWGKNIQYF. CDR3 nucleotide sequence: TGTGCCAGCAGCTTTGGGGCGGGGAGGTGGGGCAAAAACATTCAGTACTTC.

Remarks on this clonotype: It may be a read error: a sequence one base away is much more abundant. This rearrangement joins TRBV6-2 or TRBV6-3 to TRBJ2-5, with D hard to call. Gene TRBJ2-7 matches the end of the DNA better, so the J call may be wrong. The CDR3 runs to 12 residues. Germline CDR1 reads MNHEY; CDR2 reads SVGEGT. CDR3 region: CASRYSSYEQYF. As DNA, the CDR3 is TGTGCCAGCAGGTACTCGTCATACGAGCAGTACTTC.

The rearrangement uses TRBV6-6 and TRBJ1-1, with D possibly being TRBD1 (5 bases). This CDR3 is 13 amino acids long. V lost 7 bases, J lost 3 bases, and 12 bases lay in between. In germline, CDR1 is MNHNY, CDR2 SVGAGI (reference sequence). DNA of the CDR3: TGTGCCAGCACTAGCGGGGCATACACTGAAGCTTTCTTT. It is translated as CASTSGAYTEAFF.

The genes are TRBV12-3 or TRBV12-4 and TRBJ2-1; perhaps TRBD2 as D (6 bases). Trimming cost V 6 bases and J 0 bases, with 12 bases left between them. The CDR3 covers 15 residues. The CDR3 nucleotides are TGTGCCAGCAGCAACCGGGGGAGCTCCTACAATGAGCAGTTCTTC. Translation gives CASSNRGSSYNEQFF.

This clonotype has only a few counts. The genes are TRBV7-6 and TRBJ1-6; D is perhaps TRBD1 (5 bases). The CDR3 totals 14 residues. Looked up from germline, CDR1 is SGHVS and CDR2 is FNYEAQ. V lost 6 bases, J lost 7 bases, and 13 bases lay in between. The CDR3 nucleotides read TGTGCCAGCAGTTTCAGACAGTCAAATTCACCCCTCCACTTT. Amino acids: CASSFRQSNSPLHF.

Turning to this clonotype: Being one base from a much bigger clone, this may be a read error. The rearrangement uses TRBV6-2 or TRBV6-3 and TRBJ2-7; D might be TRBD1 or TRBD2, each matching 6 bases. The V end lost 0 bases, the J end lost 7 bases, and 22 bases lay between the germline ends. This CDR3 is built from 17 residues. Germline assignment: CDR1 MNHEY and CDR2 SVGEGT. CDR3 protein: CASSYSRGTGAYNEQYF. The CDR3 DNA reads TGTGCCAGCAGTTACTCGAGGGGAACGGGGGCCTACAATGAGCAGTACTTC.

This clonotype occurred many times. The chain links TRBV7-9 to TRBJ2-1; 8 nucleotides line up with TRBD1. Germline CDR1 and CDR2: SEHNR and FQNEAQ (reference sequence). This CDR3 is built from 17 residues. V was clipped by 5 bases and J by 4 bases; unmatched bases: 13. The CDR3 bases are TGTGCCAGCAGCCCTACTTTTGTGAGACAGGGGTACAATGAGCAGTTCTTC. It encodes CASSPTFVRQGYNEQFF.

This clonotype was seen a few times. The genes are TRBV20-1 and TRBJ1-2; possible D gene TRBD1, 6 bases. Germline CDR1 reads DFQATT; CDR2 reads SNEGSKA (reference sequence). The CDR3 length is 11 residues. The germline V and J ends were trimmed by 6 bases and 4 bases, with 9 bases remaining between them. The CDR3 protein is CSAEGGYGYTF. The DNA of the CDR3 is TGCAGTGCCGAAGGGGGCTATGGCTACACCTTC.

The chain recombines TRBV27 with TRBJ2-2; D possibly corresponds to TRBD2 (7 bases). In germline, CDR1 is MNHEY, CDR2 SMNVEV (reference sequence). V lost 6 bases and J lost 4, with 12 bases in between. This CDR3 region has 14 residues. CDR3 nucleotides: TGTGCCAGCAGAAGGGCGGGGGCCACCGGGGAGCTGTTTTTT. It encodes CASRRAGATGELFF.

This clonotype was counted many times. CDR3 loop: CASSLVPGGFYEQYF. CDR3 nucleotides: TGTGCCAGCAGCTTAGTGCCAGGGGGCTTCTACGAGCAGTACTTC. The chain recombines TRBV7-2 with TRBJ2-7, with 8 positions matching TRBD1. CDR3 size: 15 residues. The germline CDR1 and CDR2 sequences are SGHTA and FQGNSA. Losses at the gene ends were 1 base for V and 3 bases for J; bases not matched to a gene: 5. The full variable domain, rest sourced from reference TRBV7-2 and TRBJ2-7, is GAGVSQSPSNKVTEKGKDVELRCDPISGHTALYWYRQSLGQGLEFLIYFQGNSAPDKSGLPSDRFSAERTGGSVSTLTIQRTQQEDSAVYLCASSLVPGGFYEQYFGPGTRLTVT.

This clonotype was found a few times. J is TRBJ1-3 and V is TRBV6-2 or TRBV6-3; D unclear. Germline CDR1 is MNHEY and CDR2 is SVGEGT. This CDR3 has 16 residues. V was clipped by 4 bases and J by 0 bases, with 13 bases between them. The CDR3 reads CASSSAAADSGNTIYF. The DNA of the CDR3 is TGTGCCAGCAGTTCCGCGGCGGCAGACTCTGGAAACACCATATATTTT.

The V call is TRBV6-6, the J call TRBJ2-1; D remains ambiguous. This CDR3 spans 14 amino acids. Trimming stripped 2 bases from V and 7 bases from J, with 12 bases between. Germline values: CDR1 MNHNY, CDR2 SVGAGI (reference sequence). CDR3 in DNA: TGTGCCAGCAGTTACCCGGCTCAGATGAATGAGCAGTTCTTC. Its protein is CASSYPAQMNEQFF.

There are a few counts of this clonotype. The gene calls are TRBV5-1 and TRBJ2-2, with D perhaps matching TRBD2 (5 bases). The CDR3 contains 15 residues. Trimming cost V 4 bases and J 6 bases, with 16 bases left between them. Germline V gene data show CDR1 as SGHRS and CDR2 as YFSETQ. The CDR3 sequence: CASSLAGVSAGELFF. In DNA form, the CDR3 reads TGCGCCAGCAGCCTTGCCGGGGTGTCGGCCGGGGAGCTGTTTTTT.

This clonotype turned up a few times. The chain uses TRBV18 and TRBJ1-4; TRBD1 agrees at 9 bases. Germline lookup yields CDR1 KGHSH and CDR2 LQKENI. There are 15 residues in the CDR3. V shed 3 bases and J 6 bases; nucleotides not matched to a gene: 5. The CDR3 nucleotides are TGTGCCAGCTCACCCGACAGGGGGTCGGATGAAAAACTGTTTTTT. Translation: CASSPDRGSDEKLFF.

The table lists this clonotype with many counts. The chain recombines TRBV10-3 with TRBJ2-1, with 8 positions matching TRBD1. CDR1 and CDR2 (germline): ENHRY, SYGVKD. V dropped 3 bases and J dropped 5; count of bases not matched to a gene: 6. This CDR3 contains 15 residues. The CDR3 region has the DNA TGTGCCATCAGTGAAGACAGGGGAGGCCACAATGAGCAGTTCTTC. It yields the protein CAISEDRGGHNEQFF.

This clonotype showed up many times. The J gene is TRBJ2-4, the V gene TRBV4-3, with TRBD2 identical over 7 bases. The CDR3 loop spans 15 amino acids. The ends lost 3 bases at V and 0 bases at J; junction bases unmatched: 2. Germline values: CDR1 LGHNA, CDR2 YSLEER. CDR3 sequence: CASSQGGVAKNIQYF. The CDR3, as DNA: TGCGCCAGCAGCCAGGGGGGGGTAGCCAAAAACATTCAGTACTTC.

This chain joins TRBV29-1 and TRBJ1-5; possibly TRBD1 for D (6 bases). CDR1 SQVTM and CDR2 ANQGSEA come from the germline V gene. The V and J ends lost 7 bases and 3 bases respectively, with 13 bases between them. This CDR3 region has 13 residues. As DNA, the CDR3 is TGCAGCGCGGCTCAGGGGATCAATCAGCCCCAGCATTTT. This sequence encodes CSAAQGINQPQHF.

This clonotype was detected many times. V usage is TRBV9 and J usage is TRBJ2-3, with D possibly matching TRBD2 (5 bases). The germline V gene has CDR1 SGDLS and CDR2 YYNGEE. V was shortened by 0 bases and J by 4 bases, with 9 bases between the two germline ends. CDR3 size: 14 residues. DNA for the CDR3: TGTGCCAGCAGCGTAGGGGTCGGGGCAGATACGCAGTATTTT. This encodes CASSVGVGADTQYF.

This clonotype was observed at least ten times. This chain uses TRBV12-3 or TRBV12-4 with TRBJ2-1, with D unclear. The CDR3 spans 12 residues. V was shortened by 7 bases and J by 7 bases, with 11 bases between the two germline ends. CDR3 sequence (DNA): TGTGCCAGCACCCCTCGGGTGAATGAGCAGTTCTTC. Its protein product is CASTPRVNEQFF.

This clonotype was picked up many times. The chain is built from TRBV4-2 and TRBJ1-4; the D is unclear. The CDR3 contains 16 residues. V lost 0 bases to trimming and J lost 8 bases, with 16 bases between them. CDR1 is LGHNA, CDR2 YNFKEQ, per germline. CDR3 region: CASSQDPLSGGEKLFF. CDR3 bases: TGTGCCAGCAGCCAAGATCCCCTCTCGGGTGGGGAAAAACTGTTTTTT.

As concerns this clonotype: The junction and the germline gene differ at one end; a read error may be behind it. The CDR3 DNA reads TGTGCCAGCAGCTTACCCTCGGGCCAGCCCCGGCATTTT. Residues: CASSLPSGQPRHF. V gene TRBV7-9 combines with J gene TRBJ1-5; D unresolved. CDR3 length: 13 amino acids. The germline gives CDR1 SEHNR, CDR2 FQNEAQ (reference sequence).

A single count supports this clonotype. This chain connects TRBV4-2 to TRBJ1-1, with TRBD1 as a possible D gene (5 bases). Germline CDR1 reads LGHNA; CDR2 reads YNFKEQ. V gave up 0 bases and J gave up 7 bases, with 12 bases separating them. There are 14 residues in the CDR3. The CDR3 sequence: CASSQEGPGGEAFF. CDR3 in DNA: TGTGCCAGCAGCCAAGAAGGACCGGGGGGTGAAGCTTTCTTT.